One and the same sample provided the 15 T cell receptor beta chains below, sequenced in a study of Ad26.COV2.S vaccination and SARS-CoV-2 variants. The data were produced by immunoSEQ multiplex PCR, yet TCRdb's version contains in-frame clones alone and is incomplete. The sample holds 450,000 to 550,000 clones; 89% are singletons and the top ten take 2.5% to 3%. Noted treatment: around 19 received Ad26.COV2.S at low or high dose, single or two shots; roughly five received placebo; per-sample allocation not given. Specimen acquisition occurred on day 63 following the initial vaccine or placebo injection. The sample here was peripheral blood, taken in a trial of Ad26.COV2.S vaccine versus placebo. The receptor source for this set is a person aged 18-60 years who received the Ad26.COV2.S COVID-19 vaccine or a placebo.

V usage is TRBV7-2 and J usage is TRBJ1-6; 7 nucleotides match TRBD1. Germline trimming cut 10 bases from V and 7 bases from J; bases unmatched to any gene: 7. This CDR3 comprises 13 residues. Germline CDR1 is SGHTA and CDR2 is FQGNSA. CDR3 in amino acids: CAIDRARNSPLHF. CDR3 nucleotides: TGTGCCATCGACAGGGCTAGGAATTCACCCCTCCACTTT.

This clone was counted once. CDR3 residues: CASSVRKNAYSPLHF. The CDR3 DNA follows: TGTGCCAGCAGCGTACGGAAGAACGCTTATTCACCCCTCCACTTT. The genes are TRBV6-2 or TRBV6-3 and TRBJ1-6; D unresolved. This CDR3 is built from 15 residues. Germline V gene sequence: CDR1 MNHEY, CDR2 SVGEGT. The ends were cut back, 6 bases at V and 8 bases at J, with 17 bases in the middle.

This sequence joins TRBV28 and TRBJ1-5, with D possibly matching TRBD1 (6 bases). CDR3 length equals 15 residues. The germline V gene encodes CDR1 MDHEN and CDR2 SYDVKM. V was clipped by 4 bases and J by 4 bases, with 14 bases between them. CDR3 residues: CASSSRWRGNQPQHF. In nucleotides, the CDR3 is TGTGCCAGCAGTTCCAGGTGGAGGGGGAATCAGCCCCAGCATTTT. Drawing the rest from reference TRBV28 and TRBJ1-5, the complete variable domain is DVKVTQSSRYLVKRTGEKVFLECVQDMDHENMFWYRQDPGLGLRLIYFSYDVKMKEKGDIPEGYSVSREKKERFSLILESASTNQTSMYLCASSSRWRGNQPQHFGDGTRLSIL.

The chain recombines TRBV3-1 (or the pseudogene TRBV3-2) with TRBJ2-3; TRBD2 might be the D (6 bases). Trimming pared 3 bases from V and 2 bases from J, leaving 9 bases between. The CDR3 length is 14 residues. Germline V gene lookup returns CDR1 LGHDT and CDR2 YNNKEL (reference sequence). DNA of the CDR3: TGTGCCAGCAGCCAGGCGGACTACACAGATACGCAGTATTTT. It codes for CASSQADYTDTQYF.

In regard to this clone: The same CDR3 arises from other DNA sequences in this sample as well. The chain uses TRBV27 and TRBJ1-2; maybe TRBD1 (6 bases). There are 13 residues in the CDR3. V was shortened by 0 bases and J by 4 bases, with 6 bases between the two germline ends. Germline CDR1 is MNHEY and CDR2 is SMNVEV (reference sequence). In DNA, the CDR3 is TGTGCCAGCAGTTTATCCAGGGGCTATGGCTACACCTTC. Translation gives CASSLSRGYGYTF.

The chain joins TRBV5-1 to TRBJ1-4; D not certain. Per germline, CDR1 SGHRS and CDR2 YFSETQ. The length of the CDR3 is 14 residues. V lost 0 bases, J lost 5 bases, and 8 bases lay in between. In DNA, the CDR3 is TGCGCCAGCAGCTTGGAGGGCCTGAATGAAAAACTGTTTTTT. Protein sequence: CASSLEGLNEKLFF.

The rearrangement links TRBV2 to TRBJ1-1; tentative D call: TRBD1 (6 bases). This CDR3 spans 14 amino acids. Trimming shortened V by 7 bases and J by 1 base, and 13 bases separated the two germline ends. The V gene's germline CDR1 is SNHLY and CDR2 FYNNEI. In DNA form, the CDR3 reads TGTGCCAGCAAGATTGAGGGGGGGAACACTGAAGCTTTCTTT. This translates into CASKIEGGNTEAFF.

This sequence joins TRBV19 and TRBJ2-5, with TRBD1 as a possible D gene (6 bases). Trimming left V 0 bases short and J 3 bases short, with 14 bases between. CDR1 and CDR2 (germline): LNHDA, SQIVND (reference sequence). The length of the CDR3 is 16 residues. The CDR3 sequence: CASSIDGGGGEETQYF. For the CDR3, the DNA is TGTGCCAGTAGTATAGATGGGGGCGGAGGAGAAGAGACCCAGTACTTC.

The rearrangement links TRBV7-2 to TRBJ2-2; D ambiguous. This CDR3 is built from 13 residues. The germline CDR1 and CDR2 sequences are SGHTA and FQGNSA. V lost 1 base, J lost 6 bases, and 6 bases lay in between. CDR3 protein: CASSLGPSGELFF. The CDR3 DNA reads TGTGCCAGCAGCTTAGGGCCCTCCGGGGAGCTGTTTTTT.

V usage is TRBV28 and J usage is TRBJ2-2; D remains ambiguous. V lost 3 bases and J 0 bases, leaving 8 bases between the germline ends. CDR1 MDHEN and CDR2 SYDVKM come from the germline V gene. CDR3 length equals 15 residues. Here the CDR3 DNA reads TGTGCCAGCAGTTTTCTCCGGACGAACACCGGGGAGCTGTTTTTT. This encodes CASSFLRTNTGELFF.

The chain recombines TRBV19 with TRBJ2-2; D uncertain. The germline V and J ends were trimmed by 3 bases and 6 bases, with 5 bases remaining between them. The CDR3 is 12 residues long. Germline V gives CDR1 LNHDA, CDR2 SQIVND (reference sequence). The CDR3 loop reads CASSIVSGELFF. Written as DNA, the CDR3 is TGTGCCAGTAGTATTGTTTCCGGGGAGCTGTTTTTT. The full variable domain, its missing parts supplied by reference TRBV19 and TRBJ2-2, is DGGITQSPKYLFRKEGQNVTLSCEQNLNHDAMYWYRQDPGQGLRLIYYSQIVNDFQKGDIAEGYSVSREKKESFPLTVTSAQKNPTAFYLCASSIVSGELFFGEGSRLTVL.

V and J are TRBV18 and TRBJ1-1, with a possible D match to TRBD1 (5 bases). CDR1 is KGHSH, CDR2 LQKENI, per germline. There are 15 residues in the CDR3. V was clipped by 0 bases and J by 1 base, with 9 bases between them. The CDR3 sequence: CASSPPQGENTEAFF. CDR3 sequence (DNA): TGTGCCAGCTCACCACCGCAGGGTGAGAACACTGAAGCTTTCTTT.

The chain couples TRBV4-1 to TRBJ1-1; 8 bases are a match to TRBD1. Germline values: CDR1 MGHRA, CDR2 YSYEKL. The CDR3 loop spans 17 amino acids. J was trimmed by 4 bases and V by 3 bases; bases with no gene match: 13. The DNA of the CDR3 is TGCGCCAGCAGCCACCCACTCCAGGGGGCGAGTTTCACTGAAGCTTTCTTT. It is translated as CASSHPLQGASFTEAFF.

The chain combines TRBV2 with TRBJ2-7; 7 bases are a match to TRBD1. The germline CDR1 and CDR2 sequences are SNHLY and FYNNEI. V lost 7 bases to trimming and J lost 4 bases; unmatched junction nucleotides: 10. CDR3 size: 14 residues. This CDR3 reads CASTPGDSFYEQYF. CDR3 in DNA: TGTGCCAGCACCCCCGGGGACAGCTTTTACGAGCAGTACTTC.

Concerning this clone itself: The CDR3 does not close with the conserved phenylalanine or tryptophan, likely indicating a read error. Because the CDR3's place on the DNA is in doubt, the DNA is left out and the CDR3 is given as listed by TCRdb. The chain couples TRBV7-9 to TRBJ2-7. Per germline, CDR1 SEHNR and CDR2 FQNEAQ (reference sequence). A total of 11 residues make up the CDR3, ends included. CDR3 amino acids: CASSLTQARVG.